The present T cell receptor (beta chain) was sequenced within a study of blood T cells in healthy people across ages. Germline CDR1 reads KGHDR; CDR2 reads SFDVKD. This CDR3 region has 15 residues. The V end lost 3 bases, the J end lost 2 bases, and 9 bases lay between the germline ends. Using a J-beta primer mix together with a sample-barcoded 5' primer, a second PCR was run for about 6 to 11 cycles. Through a template-switch adaptor with 12 random nucleotides, each cDNA molecule received a tag. Using its own MiXCR run on the 5' RACE reads, TCRdb lists one record per CDR3 protein. The sample has around 710,000 distinct CDR3 sequences, roughly 45% seen once.

The specimen sequenced was blood. The V gene is TRBV24-1, the J gene TRBJ2-2; D gene ambiguous. This receptor was obtained from a woman aged 55-69 years in good health. As DNA, the CDR3 is TGTGCCACCAGTGATCTGGCGGATAACACCGGGGAGCTGTTTTTT. Residues: CATSDLADNTGELFF.